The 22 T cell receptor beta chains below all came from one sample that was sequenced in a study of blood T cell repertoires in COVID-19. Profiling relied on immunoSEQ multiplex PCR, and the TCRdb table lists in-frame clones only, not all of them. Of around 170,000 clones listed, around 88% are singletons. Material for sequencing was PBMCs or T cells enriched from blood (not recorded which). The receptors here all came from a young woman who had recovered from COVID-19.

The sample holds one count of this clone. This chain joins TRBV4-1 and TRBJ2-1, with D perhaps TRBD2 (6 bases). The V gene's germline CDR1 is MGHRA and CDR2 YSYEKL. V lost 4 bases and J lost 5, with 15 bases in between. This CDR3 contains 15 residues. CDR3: CASSRDSGYNNEQFF. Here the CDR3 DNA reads TGCGCCAGCAGCCGAGATAGCGGATATAACAATGAGCAGTTCTTC.

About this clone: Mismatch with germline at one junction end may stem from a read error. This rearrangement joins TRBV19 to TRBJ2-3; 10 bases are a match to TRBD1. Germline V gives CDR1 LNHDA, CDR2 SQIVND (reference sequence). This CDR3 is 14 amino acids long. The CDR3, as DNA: TGTGCCAGTAGTTCCCACCGCCCCGGGACAGGGGAACGTTTT. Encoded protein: CASSSHRPGTGERF.

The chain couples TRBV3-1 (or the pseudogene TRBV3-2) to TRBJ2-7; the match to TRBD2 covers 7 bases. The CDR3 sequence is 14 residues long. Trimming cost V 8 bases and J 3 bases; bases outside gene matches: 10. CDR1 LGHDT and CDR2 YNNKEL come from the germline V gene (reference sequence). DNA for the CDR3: TGTGCCAGCGGAACCGGGACTAAGGGCTACGAGCAGTACTTC. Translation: CASGTGTKGYEQYF.

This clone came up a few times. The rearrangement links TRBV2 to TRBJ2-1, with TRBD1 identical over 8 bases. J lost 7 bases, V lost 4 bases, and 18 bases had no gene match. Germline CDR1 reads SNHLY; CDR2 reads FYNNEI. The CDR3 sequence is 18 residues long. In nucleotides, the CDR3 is TGTGCCAGCAGTGTTTTGGGCCAGACAGGGGAAGGTGGGAATGAGCAGTTCTTC. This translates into CASSVLGQTGEGGNEQFF. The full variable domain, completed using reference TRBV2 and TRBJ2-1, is EPEVTQTPSHQVTQMGQEVILRCVPISNHLYFYWYRQILGQKVEFLVSFYNNEISEKSEIFDDQFSVERPDGSNFTLKIRSTKLEDSAMYFCASSVLGQTGEGGNEQFFGPGTRLTVL.

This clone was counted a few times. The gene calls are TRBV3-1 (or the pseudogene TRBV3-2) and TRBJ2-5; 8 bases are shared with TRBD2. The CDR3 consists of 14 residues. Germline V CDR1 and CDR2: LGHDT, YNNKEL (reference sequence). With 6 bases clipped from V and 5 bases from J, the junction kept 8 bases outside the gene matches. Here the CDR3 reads CASRAAGGRETQYF. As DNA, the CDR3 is TGTGCCAGCAGGGCTGCGGGGGGCCGGGAGACCCAGTACTTC.

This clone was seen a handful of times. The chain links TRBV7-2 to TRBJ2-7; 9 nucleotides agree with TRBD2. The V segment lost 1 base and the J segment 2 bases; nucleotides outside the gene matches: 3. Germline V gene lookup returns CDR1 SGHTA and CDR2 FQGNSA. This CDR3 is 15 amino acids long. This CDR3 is CASSLGLAGTYEQYF. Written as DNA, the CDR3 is TGTGCCAGCAGCTTAGGCCTAGCGGGGACCTACGAGCAGTACTTC.

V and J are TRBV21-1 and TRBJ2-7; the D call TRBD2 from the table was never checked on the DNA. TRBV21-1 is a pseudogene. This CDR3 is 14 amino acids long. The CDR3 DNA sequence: TGTGCCAGCACCCTCAGTCGGGGGGCCAGGGAGCAGTACTTC. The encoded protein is CASTLSRGAREQYF.

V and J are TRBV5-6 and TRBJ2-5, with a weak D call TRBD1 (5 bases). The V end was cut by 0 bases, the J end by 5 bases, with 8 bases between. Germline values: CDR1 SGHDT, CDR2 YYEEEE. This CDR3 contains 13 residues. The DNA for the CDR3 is TGTGCCAGCAGCTTGGGGGGCGAGGAGACCCAGTACTTC. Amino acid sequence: CASSLGGEETQYF.

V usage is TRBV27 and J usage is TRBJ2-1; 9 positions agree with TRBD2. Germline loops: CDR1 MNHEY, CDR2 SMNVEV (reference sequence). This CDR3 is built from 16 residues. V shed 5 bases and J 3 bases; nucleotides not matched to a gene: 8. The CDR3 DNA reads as TGTGCCAGCAGTCAATTTAGCGGGAGAGACTACAATGAGCAGTTCTTC. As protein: CASSQFSGRDYNEQFF.

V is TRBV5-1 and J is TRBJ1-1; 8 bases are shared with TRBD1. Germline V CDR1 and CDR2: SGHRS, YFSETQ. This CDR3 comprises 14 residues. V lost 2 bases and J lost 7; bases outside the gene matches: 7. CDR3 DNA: TGCGCCAGCAGCTTCTTCAGGGGGCAGGATGAAGCTTTCTTT. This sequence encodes CASSFFRGQDEAFF.

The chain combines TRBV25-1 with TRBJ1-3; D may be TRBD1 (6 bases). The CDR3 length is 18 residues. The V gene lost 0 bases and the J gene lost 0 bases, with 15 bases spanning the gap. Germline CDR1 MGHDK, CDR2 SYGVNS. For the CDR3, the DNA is TGTGCCAGCAGTGAATACGGACAGAAGACACTCTCTGGAAACACCATATATTTT. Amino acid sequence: CASSEYGQKTLSGNTIYF.

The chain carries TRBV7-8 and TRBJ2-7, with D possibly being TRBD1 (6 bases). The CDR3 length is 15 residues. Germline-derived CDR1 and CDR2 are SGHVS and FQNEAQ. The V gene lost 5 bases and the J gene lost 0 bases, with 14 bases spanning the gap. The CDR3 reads CASSQPQGYSYEQYF. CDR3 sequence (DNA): TGTGCCAGCAGCCAACCACAGGGCTACTCCTACGAGCAGTACTTC.

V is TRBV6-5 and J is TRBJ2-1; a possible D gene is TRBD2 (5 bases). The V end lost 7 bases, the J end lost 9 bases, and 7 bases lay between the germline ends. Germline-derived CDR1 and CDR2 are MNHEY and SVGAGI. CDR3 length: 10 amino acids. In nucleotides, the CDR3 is TGTGCCAGCAAGGCGGGTGAGCAGTTCTTC. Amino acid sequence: CASKAGEQFF.

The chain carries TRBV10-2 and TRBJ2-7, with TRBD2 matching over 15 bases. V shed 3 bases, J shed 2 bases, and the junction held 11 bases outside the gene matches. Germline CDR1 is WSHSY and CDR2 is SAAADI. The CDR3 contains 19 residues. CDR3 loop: CASSDLGLAGGGWTYEQYF. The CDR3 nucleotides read TGCGCCAGCAGTGACTTGGGACTAGCGGGAGGTGGTTGGACCTACGAGCAGTACTTC.

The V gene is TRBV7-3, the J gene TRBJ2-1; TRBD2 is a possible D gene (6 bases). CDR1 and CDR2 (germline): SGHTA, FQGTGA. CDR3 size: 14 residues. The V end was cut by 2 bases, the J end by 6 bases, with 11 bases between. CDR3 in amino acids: CASSLPGETNEQFF. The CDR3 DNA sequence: TGTGCCAGCAGCTTACCGGGAGAAACCAATGAGCAGTTCTTC.

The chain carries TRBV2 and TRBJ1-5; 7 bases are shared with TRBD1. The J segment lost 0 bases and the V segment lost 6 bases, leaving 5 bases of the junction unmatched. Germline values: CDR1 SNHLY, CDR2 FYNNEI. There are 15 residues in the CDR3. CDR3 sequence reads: CASSQGGSSNQPQHF. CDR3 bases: TGTGCCAGCAGCCAGGGGGGCAGTAGCAATCAGCCCCAGCATTTT.

Here the CDR3 DNA reads TGTGCCAGCATGAGCGGGGGAGGGGGCAATCAGCCCCAGCATTTT. Protein product: CASMSGGGGNQPQHF. V is TRBV6-5 and J is TRBJ1-5; tentatively, D is TRBD1 (5 bases). Germline lookup yields CDR1 MNHEY and CDR2 SVGAGI. This CDR3 is built from 15 residues. Trimming pared 7 bases from V and 2 bases from J, leaving 15 bases between.

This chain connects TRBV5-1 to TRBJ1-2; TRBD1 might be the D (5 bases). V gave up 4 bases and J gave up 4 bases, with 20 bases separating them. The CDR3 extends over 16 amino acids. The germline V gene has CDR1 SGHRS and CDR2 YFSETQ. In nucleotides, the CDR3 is TGCGCCAGCAGCACGAATGGGGGGGTGTCGGCCTATGGCTACACCTTC. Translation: CASSTNGGVSAYGYTF.

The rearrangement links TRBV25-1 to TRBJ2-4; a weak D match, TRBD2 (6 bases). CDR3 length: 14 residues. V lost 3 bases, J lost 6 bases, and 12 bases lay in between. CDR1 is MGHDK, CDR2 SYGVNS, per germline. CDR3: CASSEYRAGNIQYF. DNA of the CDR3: TGTGCCAGCAGTGAGTATAGAGCGGGAAACATTCAGTACTTC.

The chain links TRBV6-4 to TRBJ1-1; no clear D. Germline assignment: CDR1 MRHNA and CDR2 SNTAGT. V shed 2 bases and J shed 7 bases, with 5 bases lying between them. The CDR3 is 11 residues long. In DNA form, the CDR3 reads TGTGCCAGCAGTGACGGGCTTGAAGCTTTCTTT. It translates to CASSDGLEAFF.

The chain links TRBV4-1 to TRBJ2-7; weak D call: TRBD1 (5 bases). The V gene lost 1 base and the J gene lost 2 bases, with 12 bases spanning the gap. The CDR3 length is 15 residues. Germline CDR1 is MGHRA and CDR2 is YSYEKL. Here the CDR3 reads CASSQGVQATYEQYF. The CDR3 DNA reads TGCGCCAGCAGCCAAGGAGTACAGGCCACCTACGAGCAGTACTTC.

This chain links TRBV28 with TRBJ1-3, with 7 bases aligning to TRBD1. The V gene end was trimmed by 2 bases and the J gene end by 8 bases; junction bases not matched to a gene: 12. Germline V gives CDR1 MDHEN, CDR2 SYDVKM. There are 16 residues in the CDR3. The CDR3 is CASSLIFQGVEDTIYF. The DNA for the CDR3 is TGTGCCAGCAGTTTAATTTTCCAGGGGGTGGAGGACACCATATATTTT.